The following is a TCR beta chain sequence with its context. Its cognate antigen is unknown. The data derive from a study of Ad26.COV2.S vaccination and SARS-CoV-2 variants. TCRdb's copy holds only in-frame clones and misses some; the assay was immunoSEQ multiplex PCR. The sample has about 680,000 clones; 70% to 90% are singletons. The CDR3 totals 15 residues. Germline V lookup: CDR1 SGHTA, CDR2 FQGTGA. Trimming took 8 bases from V and 1 from J; bases not matched to a gene: 6. Treatment here: around 19 received Ad26.COV2.S at low or high dose, single or two shots; roughly five received placebo; per-sample allocation not given. All samples were drawn on day 63, counting from the first vaccine or placebo injection. Whole-study results and caveats: Responses of T cells in total may have been underestimated by the TCR breadth and depth analyses.

The clonotype comes from a person aged 18-60 years who received the Ad26.COV2.S COVID-19 vaccine or a placebo. Specimen: peripheral blood, collected in a trial of Ad26.COV2.S vaccine versus placebo. The V and J genes are TRBV7-3 and TRBJ2-1; 9 bases align to TRBD1. As DNA, the CDR3 is TGTGCCAGCGCCCCCGGGACAGGGTCCTACAATGAGCAGTTCTTC. Translated: CASAPGTGSYNEQFF.